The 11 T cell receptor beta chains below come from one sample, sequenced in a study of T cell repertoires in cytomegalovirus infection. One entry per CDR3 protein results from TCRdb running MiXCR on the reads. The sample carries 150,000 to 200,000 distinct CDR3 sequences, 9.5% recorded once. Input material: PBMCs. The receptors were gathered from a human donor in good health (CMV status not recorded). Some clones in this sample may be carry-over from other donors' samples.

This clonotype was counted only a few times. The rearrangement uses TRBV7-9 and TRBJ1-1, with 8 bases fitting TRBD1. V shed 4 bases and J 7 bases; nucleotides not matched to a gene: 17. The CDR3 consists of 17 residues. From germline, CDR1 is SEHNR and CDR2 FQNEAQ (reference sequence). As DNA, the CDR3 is TGTGCCAGCAGCTGGGACAGGAACGGTCAAAGTGCGTTTGAAGCTTTCTTT. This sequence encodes CASSWDRNGQSAFEAFF.

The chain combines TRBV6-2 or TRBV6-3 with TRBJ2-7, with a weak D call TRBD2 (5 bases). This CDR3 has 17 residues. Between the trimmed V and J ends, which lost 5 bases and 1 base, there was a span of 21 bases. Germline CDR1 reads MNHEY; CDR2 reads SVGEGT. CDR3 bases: TGTGCCAGCAGTACCCGCCCTGTCGGGGAAATATCCTACGAGCAGTACTTC. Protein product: CASSTRPVGEISYEQYF.

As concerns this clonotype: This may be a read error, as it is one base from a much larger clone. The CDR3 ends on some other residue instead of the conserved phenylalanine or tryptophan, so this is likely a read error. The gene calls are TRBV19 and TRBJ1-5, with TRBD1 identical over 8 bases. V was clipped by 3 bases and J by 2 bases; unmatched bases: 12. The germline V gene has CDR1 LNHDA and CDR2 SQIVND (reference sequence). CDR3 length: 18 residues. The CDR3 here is CASSILHLTGAGNQPQHL. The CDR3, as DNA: TGTGCCAGTAGTATCCTACACCTGACAGGGGCCGGCAATCAGCCCCAGCATTTG.

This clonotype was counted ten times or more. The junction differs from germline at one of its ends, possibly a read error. This chain's CDR3 is CSARGVDRNSYGYTF. The CDR3, as DNA: TGCAGTGCAAGAGGGGTTGACAGGAATTCTTATGGCTACACCTTC. The rearrangement links TRBV20-1 to TRBJ1-2; a weak D match, TRBD1 (6 bases). CDR1 and CDR2 from the germline V gene are DFQATT and SNEGSKA (reference sequence). The length of the CDR3 is 15 residues.

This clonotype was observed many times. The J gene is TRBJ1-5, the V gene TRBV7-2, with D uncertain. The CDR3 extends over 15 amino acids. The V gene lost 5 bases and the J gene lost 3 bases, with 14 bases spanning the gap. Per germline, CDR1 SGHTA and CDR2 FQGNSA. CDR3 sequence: CASSPNRGYNQPQHF. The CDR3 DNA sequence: TGTGCCAGCAGCCCCAACCGAGGGTACAATCAGCCCCAGCATTTT.

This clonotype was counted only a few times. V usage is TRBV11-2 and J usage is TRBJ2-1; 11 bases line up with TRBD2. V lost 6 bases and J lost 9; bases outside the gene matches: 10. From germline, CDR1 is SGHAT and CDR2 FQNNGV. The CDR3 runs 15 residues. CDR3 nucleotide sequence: TGTGCCAGCAGATCCACTAGCGGGAGTAGGAGTGAGCAGTTCTTC. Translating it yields CASRSTSGSRSEQFF.

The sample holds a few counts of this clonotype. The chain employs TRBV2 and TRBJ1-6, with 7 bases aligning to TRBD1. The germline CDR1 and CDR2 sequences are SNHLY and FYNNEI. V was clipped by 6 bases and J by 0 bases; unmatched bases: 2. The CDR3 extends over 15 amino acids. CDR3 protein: CASRSGGSYNSPLHF. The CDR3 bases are TGTGCCAGCAGGTCAGGGGGCTCCTATAATTCACCCCTCCACTTT. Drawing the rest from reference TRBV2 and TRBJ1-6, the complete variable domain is EPEVTQTPSHQVTQMGQEVILRCVPISNHLYFYWYRQILGQKVEFLVSFYNNEISEKSEIFDDQFSVERPDGSNFTLKIRSTKLEDSAMYFCASRSGGSYNSPLHFGNGTRLTVT.

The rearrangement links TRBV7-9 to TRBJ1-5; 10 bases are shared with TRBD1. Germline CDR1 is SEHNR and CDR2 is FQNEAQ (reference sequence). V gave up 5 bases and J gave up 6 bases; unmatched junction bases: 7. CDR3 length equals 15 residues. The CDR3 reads CASSPGTGESQPQHF. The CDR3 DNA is TGTGCCAGCAGCCCCGGGACAGGGGAGAGTCAGCCCCAGCATTTT.

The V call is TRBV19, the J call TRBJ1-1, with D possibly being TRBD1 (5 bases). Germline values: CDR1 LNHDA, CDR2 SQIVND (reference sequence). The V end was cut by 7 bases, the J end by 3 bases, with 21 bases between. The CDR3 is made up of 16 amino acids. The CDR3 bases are TGTGCCAGTACACGATTGGGGGAAAGGGCGCACACTGAAGCTTTCTTT. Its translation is CASTRLGERAHTEAFF.

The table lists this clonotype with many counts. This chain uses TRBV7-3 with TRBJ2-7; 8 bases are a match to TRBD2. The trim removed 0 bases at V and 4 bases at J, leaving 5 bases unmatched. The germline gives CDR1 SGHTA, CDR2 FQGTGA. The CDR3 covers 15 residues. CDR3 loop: CASSLTTAGGYEQYF. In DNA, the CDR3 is TGTGCCAGCAGCTTAACGACTGCGGGAGGTTACGAGCAGTACTTC.

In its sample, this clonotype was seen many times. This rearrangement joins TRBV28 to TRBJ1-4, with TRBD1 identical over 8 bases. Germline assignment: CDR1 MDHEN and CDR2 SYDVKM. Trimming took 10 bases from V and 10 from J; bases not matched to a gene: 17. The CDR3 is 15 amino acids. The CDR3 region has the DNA TGTGCCACCCTAATAGGGGGGCAGGGGGCGAGAAAACTGTTTTTT. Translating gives CATLIGGQGARKLFF.